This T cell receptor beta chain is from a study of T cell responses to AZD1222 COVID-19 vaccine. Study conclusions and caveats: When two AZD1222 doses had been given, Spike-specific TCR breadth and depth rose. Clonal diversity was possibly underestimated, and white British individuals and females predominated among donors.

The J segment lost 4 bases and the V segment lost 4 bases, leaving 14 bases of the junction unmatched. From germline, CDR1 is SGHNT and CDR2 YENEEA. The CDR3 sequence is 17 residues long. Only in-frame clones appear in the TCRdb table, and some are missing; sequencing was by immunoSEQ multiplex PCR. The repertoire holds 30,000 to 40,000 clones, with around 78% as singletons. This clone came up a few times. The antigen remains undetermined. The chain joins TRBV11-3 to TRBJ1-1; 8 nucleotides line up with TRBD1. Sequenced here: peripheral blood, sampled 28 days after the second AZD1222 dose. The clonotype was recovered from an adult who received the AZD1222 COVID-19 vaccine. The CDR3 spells CASSSPGTGVGSTEAFF. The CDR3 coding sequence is TGTGCCAGCAGCTCCCCCGGGACAGGCGTTGGAAGCACTGAAGCTTTCTTT.